This T cell receptor beta chain was identified during a study of cytomegalovirus exposure and HLA in healthy donors. Whole-study context: A subsequent analysis reported that the 100 to 150 validation repertoires were produced on the same platform that had also been used for the 600 to 800 first-cohort repertoires. Study results and caveats: The study designated 160 or so TCR beta chains cytomegalovirus-associated. According to a later analysis, TCR clusters from the first cohort tended to co-occur in the approximately 130 validation repertoires.

Only in-frame clones appear in the TCRdb table, and some are missing; sequencing was by immunoSEQ multiplex PCR. The sample consists of 150,000 to 250,000 clones, about three quarters of them appearing once. Only a few counts were recorded for this clone. Its specificity is unknown. There are 14 residues in the CDR3. Trimming took off 2 bases at V and 1 base at J, with 6 bases between the two ends. Germline V gene data show CDR1 as SGHDN and CDR2 as FVKESK. The receptor's source is a woman aged 30 to 39 in good health and CMV-seronegative. The chain links TRBV14 to TRBJ1-3; D is ambiguous. Sequences were obtained from PBMCs. The CDR3 region is CASSQISSGNTIYF. For the CDR3, the DNA is TGTGCCAGCAGCCAAATTAGTTCTGGAAACACCATATATTTT.